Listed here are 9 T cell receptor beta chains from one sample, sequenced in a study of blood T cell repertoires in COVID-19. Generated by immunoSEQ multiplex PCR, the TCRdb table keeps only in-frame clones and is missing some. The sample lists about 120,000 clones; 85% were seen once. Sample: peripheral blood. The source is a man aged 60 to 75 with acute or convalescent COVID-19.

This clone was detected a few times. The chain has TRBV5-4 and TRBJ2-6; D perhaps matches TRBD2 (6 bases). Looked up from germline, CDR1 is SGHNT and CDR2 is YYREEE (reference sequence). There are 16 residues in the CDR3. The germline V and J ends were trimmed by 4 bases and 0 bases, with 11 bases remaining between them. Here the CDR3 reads CASSPGGPSGANVLTF. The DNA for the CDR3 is TGTGCCAGCAGCCCCGGAGGGCCCTCTGGGGCCAACGTCCTGACTTTC.

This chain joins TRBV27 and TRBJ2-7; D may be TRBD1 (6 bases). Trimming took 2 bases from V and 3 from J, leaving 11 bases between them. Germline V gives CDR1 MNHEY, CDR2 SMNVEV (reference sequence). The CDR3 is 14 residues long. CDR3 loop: CASSLTGQIYEQYF. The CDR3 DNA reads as TGTGCCAGCAGTTTAACGGGACAAATCTACGAGCAGTACTTC.

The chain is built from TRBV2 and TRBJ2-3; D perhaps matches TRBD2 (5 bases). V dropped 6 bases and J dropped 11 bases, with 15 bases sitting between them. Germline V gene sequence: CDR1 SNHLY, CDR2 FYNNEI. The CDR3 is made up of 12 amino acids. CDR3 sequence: CASSFGLGEQYF. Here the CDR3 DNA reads TGTGCCAGCAGCTTCGGTCTCGGGGAGCAGTATTTT.

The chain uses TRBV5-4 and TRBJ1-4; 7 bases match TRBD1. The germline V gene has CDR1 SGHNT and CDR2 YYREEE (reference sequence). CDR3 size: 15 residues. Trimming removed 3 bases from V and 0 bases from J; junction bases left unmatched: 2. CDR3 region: CASSSQGATNEKLFF. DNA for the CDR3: TGTGCCAGCAGCTCTCAGGGGGCAACTAATGAAAAACTGTTTTTT.

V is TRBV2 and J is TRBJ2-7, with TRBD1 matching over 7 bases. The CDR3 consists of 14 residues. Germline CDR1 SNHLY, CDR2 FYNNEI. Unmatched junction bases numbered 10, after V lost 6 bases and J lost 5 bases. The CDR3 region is CASSPTGSGHEQYF. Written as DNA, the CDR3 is TGTGCCAGCAGCCCGACAGGGTCGGGCCACGAGCAGTACTTC.

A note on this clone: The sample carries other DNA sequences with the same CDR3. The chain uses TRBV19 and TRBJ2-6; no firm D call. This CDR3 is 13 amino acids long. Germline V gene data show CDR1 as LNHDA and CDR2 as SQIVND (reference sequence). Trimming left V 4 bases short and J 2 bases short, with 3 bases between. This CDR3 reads CASSTTGANVLTF. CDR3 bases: TGTGCCAGTAGTACCACTGGGGCCAACGTCCTGACTTTC.

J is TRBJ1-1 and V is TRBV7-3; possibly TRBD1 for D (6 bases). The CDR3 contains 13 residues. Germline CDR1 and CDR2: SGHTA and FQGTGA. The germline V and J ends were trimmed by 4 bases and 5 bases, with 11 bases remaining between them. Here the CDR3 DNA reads TGTGCCAGCAGCTCACAGGGTTGGACTGAAGCTTTCTTT. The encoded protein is CASSSQGWTEAFF.

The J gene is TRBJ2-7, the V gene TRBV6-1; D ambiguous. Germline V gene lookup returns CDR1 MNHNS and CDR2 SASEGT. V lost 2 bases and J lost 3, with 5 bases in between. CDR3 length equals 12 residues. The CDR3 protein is CASSESGYEQYF. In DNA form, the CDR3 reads TGTGCCAGCAGTGAATCGGGCTACGAGCAGTACTTC.

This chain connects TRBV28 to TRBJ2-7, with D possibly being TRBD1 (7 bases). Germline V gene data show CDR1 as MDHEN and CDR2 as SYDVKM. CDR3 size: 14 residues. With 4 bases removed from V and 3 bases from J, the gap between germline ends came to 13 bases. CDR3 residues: CASSYPGGNYEQYF. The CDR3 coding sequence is TGTGCCAGCAGTTACCCAGGGGGGAACTACGAGCAGTACTTC.